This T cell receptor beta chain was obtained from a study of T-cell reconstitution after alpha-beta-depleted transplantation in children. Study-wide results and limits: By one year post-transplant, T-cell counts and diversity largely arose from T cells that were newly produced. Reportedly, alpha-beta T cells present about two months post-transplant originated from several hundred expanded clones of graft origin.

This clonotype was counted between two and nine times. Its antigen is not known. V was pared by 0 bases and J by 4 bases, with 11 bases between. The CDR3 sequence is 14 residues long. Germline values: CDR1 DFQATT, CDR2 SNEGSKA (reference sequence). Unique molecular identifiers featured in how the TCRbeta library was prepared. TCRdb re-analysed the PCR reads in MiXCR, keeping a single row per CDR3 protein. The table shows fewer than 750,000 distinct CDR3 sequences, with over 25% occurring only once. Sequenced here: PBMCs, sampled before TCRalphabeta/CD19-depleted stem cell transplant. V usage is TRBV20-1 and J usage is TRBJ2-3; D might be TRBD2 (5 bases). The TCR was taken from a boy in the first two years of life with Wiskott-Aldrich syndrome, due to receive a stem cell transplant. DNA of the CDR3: TGCAGTGCTAGAGATCACCTAGCCGCAGATACGCAGTATTTT. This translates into CSARDHLAADTQYF.